This T cell receptor beta chain stems from a study of blood T cells in healthy people across ages. In regard to this clonotype: The antigen is not known. The junction departs from germline at one end; a sequencing error may be responsible.

For the second PCR, which ran for about 6 to 11 cycles, a sample-barcoded 5' primer and a J-beta primer mix were used. Each cDNA molecule carried a tag from a template-switch adaptor that contained 12 random nucleotides. TCRdb redid the calling of the 5' RACE reads with MiXCR, one entry per CDR3 protein. Of approximately 1,100,000 distinct CDR3 sequences listed, 40% to 50% are singletons. The CDR3 spans 14 residues. Germline values: CDR1 ENHRY, CDR2 SYGVKD. Overall study results and limits: A strong correlation was found between TCR beta diversity and the percentage of naive T cells.

It was approximately 9 milliliters of peripheral blood that were drawn from each donor. RNA extraction gave at least 5 micrograms of total RNA per sample. The receptor was derived from a woman in her fifties or sixties in good health. Sequencing input: blood. The chain is built from TRBV10-3 and TRBJ2-1; D is tentatively TRBD1 or TRBD2 (5 bases each). This CDR3 is CASTERSSYKEQFF. CDR3 DNA sequence: TGTGCCTCGACAGAGCGGAGCTCCTACAAGGAGCAGTTCTTC.